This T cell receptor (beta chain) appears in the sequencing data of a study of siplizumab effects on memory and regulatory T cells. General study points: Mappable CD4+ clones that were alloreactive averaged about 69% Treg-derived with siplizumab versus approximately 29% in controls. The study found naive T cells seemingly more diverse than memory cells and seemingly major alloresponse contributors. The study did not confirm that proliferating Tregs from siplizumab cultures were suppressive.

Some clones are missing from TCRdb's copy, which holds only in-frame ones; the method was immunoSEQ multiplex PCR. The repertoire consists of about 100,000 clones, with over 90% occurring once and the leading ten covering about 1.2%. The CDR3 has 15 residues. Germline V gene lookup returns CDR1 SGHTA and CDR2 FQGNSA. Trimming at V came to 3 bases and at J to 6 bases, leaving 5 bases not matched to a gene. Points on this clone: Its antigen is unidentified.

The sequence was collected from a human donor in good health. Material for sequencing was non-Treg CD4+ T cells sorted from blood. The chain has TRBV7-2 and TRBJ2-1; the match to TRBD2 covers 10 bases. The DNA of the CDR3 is TGTGCCAGCAGCTTGAGCGGGAGGGCTGGCAATGAGCAGTTCTTC. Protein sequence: CASSLSGRAGNEQFF.